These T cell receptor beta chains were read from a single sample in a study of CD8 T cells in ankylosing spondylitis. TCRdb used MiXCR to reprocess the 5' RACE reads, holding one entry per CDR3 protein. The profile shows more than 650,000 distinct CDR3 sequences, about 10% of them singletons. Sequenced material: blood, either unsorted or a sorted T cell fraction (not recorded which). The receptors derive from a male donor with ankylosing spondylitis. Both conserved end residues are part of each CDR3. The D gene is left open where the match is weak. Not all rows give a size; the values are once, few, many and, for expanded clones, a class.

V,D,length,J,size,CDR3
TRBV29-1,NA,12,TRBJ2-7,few,CSVAWTTSEQYF
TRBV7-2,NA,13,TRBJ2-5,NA,CASSFLNGETQYF
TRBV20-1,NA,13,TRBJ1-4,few,CSASLPGGAGLFF
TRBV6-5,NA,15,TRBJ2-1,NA,CASSWAPSSYNEQFF
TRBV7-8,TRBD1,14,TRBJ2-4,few,CASKGTGKGNIQYF
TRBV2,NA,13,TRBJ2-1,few,CASSEVSNNEQFF
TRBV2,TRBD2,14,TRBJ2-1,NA,CAKQVSGRLDEQFF
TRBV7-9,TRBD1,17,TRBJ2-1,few,CASSLALQGAIHNEQFF
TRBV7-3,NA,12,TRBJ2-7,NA,CASSPGGFEQYF
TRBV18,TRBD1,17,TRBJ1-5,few,CASSPRRAGGAYQPQHF
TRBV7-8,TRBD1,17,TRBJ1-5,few,CASSLARDRAAFQPQHF
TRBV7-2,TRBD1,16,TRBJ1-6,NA,CASSLSPGQVNSPLHF
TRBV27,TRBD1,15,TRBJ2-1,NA,CASTTDRALYNEQFF
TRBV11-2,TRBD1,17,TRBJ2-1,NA,CASSLPLLTGVRNEQFF
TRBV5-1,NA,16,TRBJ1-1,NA,CASSLGRGAVNTEAFF
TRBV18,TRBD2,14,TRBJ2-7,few,CASSPQRGYYEQYF
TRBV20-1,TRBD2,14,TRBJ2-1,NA,CSARSGLALDEQFF
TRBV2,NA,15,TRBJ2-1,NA,CASSERSNTYNEQFF
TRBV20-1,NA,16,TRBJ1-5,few,CSAGRDLEATPETQHF
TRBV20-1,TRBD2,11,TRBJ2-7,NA,CSAPRGDEQYF
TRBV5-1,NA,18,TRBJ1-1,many,CASSLLGGHGLADTEAFF
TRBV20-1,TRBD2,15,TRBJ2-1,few,CSAREPGLAGVFPFF
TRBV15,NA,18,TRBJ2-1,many,CATSSQIHVGVYGNEQFF
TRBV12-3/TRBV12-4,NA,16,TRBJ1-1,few,CASRPGGRGPNTEAFF
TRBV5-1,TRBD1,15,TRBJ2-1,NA,CASSPGTGVYNEQFF
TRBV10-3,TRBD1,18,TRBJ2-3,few,CAIKPGQEQKSSTDTQYF
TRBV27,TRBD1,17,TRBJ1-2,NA,CASSLSRQGGVLYGYTF
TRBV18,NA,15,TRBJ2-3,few,CASSPRAGTTDTQYF
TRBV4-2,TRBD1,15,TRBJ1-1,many,CASSKPGQANTEAFF
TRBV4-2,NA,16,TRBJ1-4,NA,CASSQGSGTTNEKLFF
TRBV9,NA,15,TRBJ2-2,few,CASSGFALGLGELFF
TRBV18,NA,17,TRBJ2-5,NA,CASSPVGDPSLQETQYF
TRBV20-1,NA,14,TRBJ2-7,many,CSARPPAAPYEQYF
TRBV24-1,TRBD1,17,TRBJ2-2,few,CATSDLGGTGGTGELFF
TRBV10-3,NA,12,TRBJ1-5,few,CAISDQKGAQHF
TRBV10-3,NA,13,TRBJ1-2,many,CAISDRENYGYTF
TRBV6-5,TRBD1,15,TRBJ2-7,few,CASSYTTDRSYEQYF
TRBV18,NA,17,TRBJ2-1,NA,CASSRLATGTSYNEQFF
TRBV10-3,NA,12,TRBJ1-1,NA,CAISAPDTEAFF
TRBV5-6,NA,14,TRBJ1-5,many,CASSLGPSGQPQHF
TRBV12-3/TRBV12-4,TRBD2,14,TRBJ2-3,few,CASSLRLAGGTQYF
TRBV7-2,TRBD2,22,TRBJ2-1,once,CASSPRLATGEGLIWAQHEQFF
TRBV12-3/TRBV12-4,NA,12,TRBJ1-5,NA,CASSLLAQPQHF
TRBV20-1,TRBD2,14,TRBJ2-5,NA,CSAFTAGGDETQYF
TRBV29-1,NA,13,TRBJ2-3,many,CSVEITITDTQYF
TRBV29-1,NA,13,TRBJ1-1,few,CSSSGLRNTEAFF
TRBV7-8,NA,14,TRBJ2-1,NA,CASIVRRGGNEQFF
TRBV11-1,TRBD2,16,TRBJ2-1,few,CASSSWTSGDYNEQFF
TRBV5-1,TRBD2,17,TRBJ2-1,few,CASSLGTSGTIYNEQFF
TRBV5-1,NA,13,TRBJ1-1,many,CASSDHMNTEAFF
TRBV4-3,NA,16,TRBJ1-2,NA,CASSQDQRMYNYGYTF
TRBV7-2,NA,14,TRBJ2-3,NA,CASSLGMSTDTQYF
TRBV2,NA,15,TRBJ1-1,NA,CASSENVPGYTEAFF